The 26 T cell receptor beta chains reported below all come from one sample, sequenced in a study of OX40 agonist ivuxolimab in advanced cancers. The protocol was immunoSEQ multiplex PCR, while the TCRdb copy is restricted to in-frame clones and leaves out a portion. The sample lists about 94,000 clones, approximately 91% occurring once. Sequenced here: CD4+ or CD8+ T cells sorted from blood, sampled in a trial of the OX40 agonist ivuxolimab. The receptors come from an adult with an advanced solid tumor such as melanoma, head and neck, liver or kidney cancer.

This chain joins TRBV18 and TRBJ2-3; D unclear. The length of the CDR3 is 13 residues. The ends were cut back, 3 bases at V and 0 bases at J, with 4 bases in the middle. Germline assignment: CDR1 KGHSH and CDR2 LQKENI. The CDR3 here is CASSPPSTDTQYF. The CDR3 DNA is TGTGCCAGCTCACCTCCTAGCACAGATACGCAGTATTTT.

A few counts support this clone. The chain carries TRBV7-8 and TRBJ1-1, with D perhaps matching TRBD1 (5 bases). The CDR3 totals 12 residues. The V and J ends lost 1 base and 10 bases respectively, with 10 bases between them. Germline V gene lookup returns CDR1 SGHVS and CDR2 FQNEAQ. In nucleotides, the CDR3 is TGTGCCAGCAGCTTAGATTCAGGGAGAGCTTTCTTT. Translating gives CASSLDSGRAFF.

CDR3 protein: CASSSSGGLYNEQFF. The CDR3, as DNA: TGTGCCAGCAGTAGTAGCGGGGGACTATACAATGAGCAGTTCTTC. The chain couples TRBV27 to TRBJ2-1; 9 nucleotides line up with TRBD2. The germline V gene encodes CDR1 MNHEY and CDR2 SMNVEV (reference sequence). With V trimmed by 5 bases and J by 4 bases, 6 bases remained unmatched. The length of the CDR3 is 15 residues.

The chain employs TRBV6-1 and TRBJ1-5, with D uncertain. The CDR3 is 13 amino acids. V was trimmed by 6 bases and J by 1 base, leaving 7 bases between them. CDR1 and CDR2 from the germline V gene are MNHNS and SASEGT. CDR3 sequence (DNA): TGTGCCAGCAGGCAAGGAAGCAATCAGCCCCAGCATTTT. It is translated as CASRQGSNQPQHF.

The chain recombines TRBV5-4 with TRBJ1-2; D gene ambiguous. V was shortened by 0 bases and J by 0 bases, with 9 bases between the two germline ends. This CDR3 spans 15 amino acids. Germline CDR1 SGHNT, CDR2 YYREEE (reference sequence). As DNA, the CDR3 is TGTGCCAGCAGCTTGGAAGCTGGGTCTAACTATGGCTACACCTTC. It yields the protein CASSLEAGSNYGYTF.

This chain links TRBV19 with TRBJ1-2; D gene uncertain. The germline V gene encodes CDR1 LNHDA and CDR2 SQIVND (reference sequence). The germline V and J ends were trimmed by 3 bases and 5 bases, with 7 bases remaining between them. The CDR3 length is 12 residues. The CDR3: CASSMGRYGYTF. The CDR3 DNA is TGTGCCAGTAGTATGGGCAGGTATGGCTACACCTTC.

The table lists this clone with a count of one. The rearrangement joins TRBV27 to TRBJ2-7; 7 nucleotides align to TRBD1. The CDR3 is 15 residues long. Germline lookup yields CDR1 MNHEY and CDR2 SMNVEV (reference sequence). The ends lost 5 bases at V and 0 bases at J; junction bases unmatched: 7. Here the CDR3 DNA reads TGTGCCAGCAGTCCCGGGACAGCTTACTCCTACGAGCAGTACTTC. Translation gives CASSPGTAYSYEQYF.

The chain carries TRBV29-1 and TRBJ1-1; 8 bases align to TRBD1. V was clipped by 6 bases and J by 0 bases; unmatched bases: 0. Germline CDR1 and CDR2: SQVTM and ANQGSEA. This CDR3 has 12 residues. The CDR3 nucleotides read TGCAGCGTGGACAGGGTGAACACTGAAGCTTTCTTT. Translated: CSVDRVNTEAFF. Based on the CDR3 plus reference TRBV29-1 and TRBJ1-1, the full variable domain is SAVISQKPSRDICQRGTSLTIQCQVDSQVTMMFWYRQQPGQSLTLIATANQGSEATYESGFVIDKFPISRPNLTFSTLTVSNMSPEDSSIYLCSVDRVNTEAFFGQGTRLTVV.

V is TRBV9 and J is TRBJ1-3; tentatively, D is TRBD1 (5 bases). The CDR3 runs to 16 residues. V lost 2 bases and J 4 bases, leaving 16 bases between the germline ends. CDR1 SGDLS and CDR2 YYNGEE come from the germline V gene. The CDR3 protein is CASSVGTYERGNTIYF. CDR3 DNA: TGTGCCAGCAGCGTGGGGACTTACGAGAGGGGAAACACCATATATTTT.

Ten or more counts support this clone. The V call is TRBV5-5, the J call TRBJ2-3; no definite D call. This CDR3 has 12 amino acids. V gave up 2 bases and J gave up 5 bases, with 6 bases separating them. The V gene's germline CDR1 is SGHKS and CDR2 YYEKEE (reference sequence). The CDR3: CASSFSVDTQYF. The CDR3, as DNA: TGTGCCAGCAGCTTCTCGGTAGATACGCAGTATTTT.

This chain connects TRBV14 to TRBJ2-7, with D maybe TRBD2 (5 bases). CDR3 size: 15 residues. Germline CDR1 reads SGHDN; CDR2 reads FVKESK. Trimming removed 2 bases at V and 2 bases at J, with 13 bases between. The CDR3 protein is CASSQSGVMAYEQYF. The CDR3 DNA reads TGTGCCAGCAGCCAATCCGGGGTGATGGCCTACGAGCAGTACTTC. The full variable domain, in which reference TRBV14 and TRBJ2-7 provide the parts outside the CDR3, is EAGVTQFPSHSVIEKGQTVTLRCDPISGHDNLYWYRRVMGKEIKFLLHFVKESKQDESGMPNNRFLAERTGGTYSTLKVQPAELEDSGVYFCASSQSGVMAYEQYFGPGTRLTVT.

V usage is TRBV5-5 and J usage is TRBJ2-7; D gene unclear. There are 15 residues in the CDR3. The germline gives CDR1 SGHKS, CDR2 YYEKEE (reference sequence). V dropped 1 base and J dropped 4 bases, with 15 bases sitting between them. CDR3 DNA sequence: TGTGCCAGCAGCTTGATGGACGACATACCTTACGAGCAGTACTTC. This encodes CASSLMDDIPYEQYF.

The J gene is TRBJ2-1, the V gene TRBV29-1; unclear D gene. The CDR3 is 10 amino acids. CDR1 and CDR2 from the germline V gene are SQVTM and ANQGSEA. Trimming took off 4 bases at V and 3 bases at J, with 1 base between the two ends. CDR3 in DNA: TGCAGCGTTGTCTACAATGAGCAGTTCTTC. Amino acids: CSVVYNEQFF.

The chain combines TRBV5-4 with TRBJ2-7, with 11 bases identical to TRBD1. V gave up 5 bases and J gave up 3 bases; unmatched junction bases: 7. The CDR3 totals 15 residues. The V gene's germline CDR1 is SGHNT and CDR2 YYREEE (reference sequence). This CDR3 is CASRSGDRGSYEQYF. DNA for the CDR3: TGTGCCAGCAGGTCGGGGGACAGGGGGAGCTACGAGCAGTACTTC.

The V gene is TRBV4-1, the J gene TRBJ1-2; D uncertain. Germline CDR1 MGHRA, CDR2 YSYEKL. This CDR3 spans 13 amino acids. V gave up 1 base and J gave up 2 bases, with 5 bases separating them. The CDR3 bases are TGCGCCAGCAGCCAAGTCGAGAACTATGGCTACACCTTC. It specifies CASSQVENYGYTF.

The rearrangement joins TRBV5-8 to TRBJ2-5; TRBD1 agrees at 8 bases. Germline V CDR1 and CDR2: SGHTS, YDEGEE. CDR3 size: 15 residues. After removal of 4 bases from V and 5 bases from J, the junction contained 10 bases not matched to a gene. In DNA, the CDR3 is TGTGCCAGCAGCCATGGACAGGGTCTGCGGGAGACCCAGTACTTC. This gives the protein CASSHGQGLRETQYF.

The V call is TRBV6-5, the J call TRBJ2-1, with 10 bases that match TRBD2. The CDR3 contains 15 residues. Germline CDR1 and CDR2: MNHEY and SVGAGI. CDR3 nucleotides: TGTGCATCCCTTAGGGAGCGGGGGGGGTACAATGAGCAGTTCTTC. It is translated as CASLRERGGYNEQFF.

The chain has TRBV19 and TRBJ1-6, with 8 bases lining up with TRBD1. With 7 bases clipped from V and 6 bases from J, the junction kept 8 bases outside the gene matches. Germline V lookup: CDR1 LNHDA, CDR2 SQIVND (reference sequence). CDR3 size: 15 residues. As DNA, the CDR3 is TGTGCCAGTAACAGGGGGTTTGGGAGTAATTCACCCCTCCACTTT. Translating gives CASNRGFGSNSPLHF.

The V gene is TRBV6-6, the J gene TRBJ1-5; TRBD1 aligns across 7 bases. The germline gives CDR1 MNHNY, CDR2 SVGAGI (reference sequence). Trimming cost V 6 bases and J 4 bases; bases outside gene matches: 6. This CDR3 comprises 14 residues. DNA of the CDR3: TGTGCCAGCAGCCCCGGACAGGTTAATCAGCCCCAGCATTTT. Protein sequence: CASSPGQVNQPQHF.

The chain has TRBV11-1 and TRBJ1-1; the D is unclear. The CDR3 contains 16 residues. V was clipped by 2 bases and J by 1 base, with 14 bases between them. Germline V gives CDR1 SGHAT, CDR2 FQDESV (reference sequence). The CDR3 DNA sequence: TGTGCCAGCAGCTTATCGGACCTACTGCAGAACACTGAAGCTTTCTTT. This translates into CASSLSDLLQNTEAFF.

In this sample, this clone turned up once. V and J are TRBV7-8 and TRBJ2-7; possibly TRBD2 for D (6 bases). Germline V lookup: CDR1 SGHVS, CDR2 FQNEAQ. Between the trimmed V and J ends, which lost 0 bases and 7 bases, there was a span of 16 bases. The CDR3 spans 15 residues. CDR3 residues: CASSLARTPGGEQYF. The CDR3 bases are TGTGCCAGCAGCTTAGCGAGGACACCCGGAGGGGAGCAGTACTTC.

The CDR3 spells CASSLAGGSNQPQHF. The CDR3 DNA reads TGTGCCAGCAGCTTAGCGGGCGGTAGCAATCAGCCCCAGCATTTT. The chain uses TRBV7-9 and TRBJ1-5; no firm D call. The germline CDR1 and CDR2 sequences are SEHNR and FQNEAQ (reference sequence). CDR3 length: 15 residues. V lost 0 bases, J lost 0 bases, and 6 bases lay in between.

The CDR3 reads CASRPDGYSNQPQHF. In DNA, the CDR3 is TGTGCCAGCAGGCCTGATGGTTATAGCAATCAGCCCCAGCATTTT. The rearrangement joins TRBV6-5 to TRBJ1-5; no definite D call. Germline V gene lookup returns CDR1 MNHEY and CDR2 SVGAGI. V gave up 6 bases and J gave up 0 bases, with 12 bases separating them. The CDR3 is made up of 15 amino acids.

V and J are TRBV10-3 and TRBJ1-6; TRBD1 matches 9 bases. The J segment lost 9 bases and the V segment lost 0 bases, leaving 6 bases of the junction unmatched. Germline lookup yields CDR1 ENHRY and CDR2 SYGVKD. This CDR3 is built from 16 residues. The CDR3 here is CAISESRDRAASPLHF. In DNA form, the CDR3 reads TGTGCCATCAGTGAGTCCCGGGACAGGGCGGCTTCACCCCTCCACTTT.

The chain combines TRBV5-5 with TRBJ1-3; 7 nucleotides line up with TRBD1. The CDR3 runs to 13 residues. The germline gives CDR1 SGHKS, CDR2 YYEKEE (reference sequence). The ends lost 4 bases at V and 8 bases at J; junction bases unmatched: 6. CDR3 loop: CASSQQGRDTIYF. The DNA for the CDR3 is TGTGCCAGCAGCCAACAGGGGCGGGACACCATATATTTT.

J is TRBJ2-3 and V is TRBV5-1; D perhaps matches TRBD2 (5 bases). Looked up from germline, CDR1 is SGHRS and CDR2 is YFSETQ. The CDR3 extends over 15 amino acids. Trimming removed 0 bases at V and 2 bases at J, with 10 bases between. CDR3: CASSLAGFNTDTQYF. In DNA form, the CDR3 reads TGCGCCAGCAGCTTGGCGGGGTTTAACACAGATACGCAGTATTTT.